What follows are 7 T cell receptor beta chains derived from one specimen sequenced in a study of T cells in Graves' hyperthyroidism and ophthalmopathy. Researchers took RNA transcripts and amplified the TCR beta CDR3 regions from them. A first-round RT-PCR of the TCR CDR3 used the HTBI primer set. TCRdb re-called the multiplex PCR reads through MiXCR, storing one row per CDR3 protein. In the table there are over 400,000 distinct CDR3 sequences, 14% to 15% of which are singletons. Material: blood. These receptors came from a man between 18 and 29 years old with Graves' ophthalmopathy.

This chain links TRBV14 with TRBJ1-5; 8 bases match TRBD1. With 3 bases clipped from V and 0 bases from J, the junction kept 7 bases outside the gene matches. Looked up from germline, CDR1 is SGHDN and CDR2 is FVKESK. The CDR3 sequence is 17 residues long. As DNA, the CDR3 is TGTGCCAGCAGCCAGGCTACAGGGGGTCCTAGCAATCAGCCCCAGCATTTT. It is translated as CASSQATGGPSNQPQHF.

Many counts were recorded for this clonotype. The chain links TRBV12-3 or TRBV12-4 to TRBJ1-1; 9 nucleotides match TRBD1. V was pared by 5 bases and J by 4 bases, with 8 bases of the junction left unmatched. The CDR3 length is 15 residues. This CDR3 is CASSGGDRESTEAFF. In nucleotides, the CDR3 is TGTGCCAGCAGTGGGGGGGACAGGGAGTCCACTGAAGCTTTCTTT.

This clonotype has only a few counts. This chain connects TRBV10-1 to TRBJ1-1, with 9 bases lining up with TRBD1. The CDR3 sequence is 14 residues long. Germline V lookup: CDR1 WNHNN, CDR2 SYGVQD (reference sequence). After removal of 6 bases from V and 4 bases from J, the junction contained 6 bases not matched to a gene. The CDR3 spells CASRPGQGFTEAFF. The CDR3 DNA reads TGCGCCAGCAGGCCGGGACAGGGATTCACTGAAGCTTTCTTT.

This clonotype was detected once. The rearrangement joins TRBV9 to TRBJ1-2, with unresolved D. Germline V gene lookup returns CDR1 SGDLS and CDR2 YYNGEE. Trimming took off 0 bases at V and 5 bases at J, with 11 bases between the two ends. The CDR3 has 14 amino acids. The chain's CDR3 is CASSVDPQEYGYTF. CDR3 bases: TGTGCCAGCAGCGTAGACCCGCAGGAGTATGGCTACACCTTC.

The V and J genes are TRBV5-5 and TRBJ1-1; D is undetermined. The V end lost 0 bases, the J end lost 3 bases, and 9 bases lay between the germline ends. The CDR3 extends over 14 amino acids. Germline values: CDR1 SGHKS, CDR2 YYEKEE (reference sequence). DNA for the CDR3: TGTGCCAGCAGCTTGGCCGGCTGGGACACTGAAGCTTTCTTT. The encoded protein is CASSLAGWDTEAFF.

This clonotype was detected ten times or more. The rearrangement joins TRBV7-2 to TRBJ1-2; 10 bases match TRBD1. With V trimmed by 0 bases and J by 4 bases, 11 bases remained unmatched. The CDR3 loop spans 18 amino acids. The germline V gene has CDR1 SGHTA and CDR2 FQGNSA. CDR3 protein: CASSLAGRRDRGGYGYTF. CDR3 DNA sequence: TGTGCCAGCAGCTTAGCGGGCCGCAGGGACAGGGGAGGCTATGGCTACACCTTC.

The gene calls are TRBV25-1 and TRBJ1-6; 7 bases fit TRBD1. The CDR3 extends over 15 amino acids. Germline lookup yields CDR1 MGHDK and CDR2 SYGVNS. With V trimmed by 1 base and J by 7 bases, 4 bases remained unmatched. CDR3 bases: TGTGCCAGCAGTGAATTATTGACAGGGAATTCACCCCTCCACTTT. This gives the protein CASSELLTGNSPLHF.